These 19 T cell receptor beta chains were sequenced from one sample in a study of T-cell memory formation after mild COVID-19. MiXCR was run by TCRdb on the 5' RACE reads, yielding one entry per CDR3 protein. The sample shows 350,000 or so distinct CDR3 sequences, 21% of them seen only once. The sample taken for sequencing was PBMCs or a T cell subset sorted from them (not recorded which). The receptor source for this set is an adult woman who had mild COVID-19 (a few samples of this study predate the infection). Cell type and time point are not known.

This clonotype was recorded at least ten times. This chain joins TRBV12-3 or TRBV12-4 and TRBJ2-1; D is perhaps TRBD2 (6 bases). CDR3 length: 16 residues. V lost 5 bases, J lost 0 bases, and 14 bases lay in between. The CDR3 spells CASSNMRDSSYNEQFF. CDR3 in DNA: TGTGCCAGCAGTAACATGCGGGATAGCTCCTACAATGAGCAGTTCTTC.

This clonotype was detected only a few times. The CDR3 DNA sequence: TGTGCCAGCTCACCACGCTTAAACTATGGCTACACCTTC. Translation gives CASSPRLNYGYTF. The rearrangement joins TRBV18 to TRBJ1-2; D gene ambiguous. Germline values: CDR1 KGHSH, CDR2 LQKENI. V shed 1 base and J shed 2 bases, with 5 bases lying between them. The CDR3 totals 13 residues.

A few counts support this clonotype. The chain has TRBV5-1 and TRBJ2-1; a weak D match, TRBD2 (6 bases). This CDR3 is 17 amino acids long. V was cut by 3 bases and J by 7 bases, with 23 bases left in between. The germline V gene has CDR1 SGHRS and CDR2 YFSETQ. CDR3 nucleotide sequence: TGCGCCAGCAGCTCTCCCCTCTTTCGGGAGACTATGAATGAGCAGTTCTTC. It encodes CASSSPLFRETMNEQFF.

In its sample, this clonotype was seen a few times. The chain is built from TRBV7-2 and TRBJ2-3; D is uncertain. Germline-derived CDR1 and CDR2 are SGHTA and FQGNSA. The length of the CDR3 is 11 residues. V was clipped by 5 bases and J by 10 bases, with 10 bases between them. The CDR3 reads CASSLYEAQYF. CDR3 in DNA: TGTGCCAGCAGCCTTTACGAGGCGCAGTATTTT.

This clonotype has at least ten counts. CDR3 nucleotide sequence: TGTGCCAGCAGCCCGTACCAAGAGACCCAGTACTTC. Its translation is CASSPYQETQYF. The chain joins TRBV18 to TRBJ2-5; D gene ambiguous. Trimming shortened V by 8 bases and J by 0 bases, and 7 bases separated the two germline ends. The CDR3 has 12 amino acids. Looked up from germline, CDR1 is KGHSH and CDR2 is LQKENI.

Only a few counts were recorded for this clonotype. The J gene is TRBJ1-5, the V gene TRBV24-1; D not certain. Germline CDR1 reads KGHDR; CDR2 reads SFDVKD. The CDR3 spans 12 residues. Trimming stripped 5 bases from V and 1 base from J, with 2 bases between. The CDR3 loop reads CATSGSNQPQHF. CDR3 sequence (DNA): TGTGCCACCAGTGGGAGCAATCAGCCCCAGCATTTT.

CDR3 protein: CASSQDQGGYTF. CDR3 DNA: TGTGCCAGCAGCCAAGATCAGGGAGGCTACACCTTC. The chain has TRBV4-2 and TRBJ1-2; TRBD1 might be the D (5 bases). V lost 0 bases and J 8 bases, leaving 7 bases between the germline ends. The CDR3 covers 12 residues. Germline CDR1 LGHNA, CDR2 YNFKEQ.

This chain uses TRBV24-1 with TRBJ2-7; 9 bases line up with TRBD1. The length of the CDR3 is 14 residues. J was trimmed by 5 bases and V by 5 bases; bases with no gene match: 6. CDR1 and CDR2 (germline): KGHDR, SFDVKD. CDR3 protein: CATSATGGLDEQYF. The CDR3 DNA sequence: TGTGCCACCAGTGCTACAGGGGGCCTGGACGAGCAGTACTTC.

The chain carries TRBV12-5 and TRBJ1-1, with D possibly being TRBD1 (5 bases). V was clipped by 5 bases and J by 5 bases, with 9 bases between them. CDR3 length: 12 amino acids. Germline CDR1 LGHNT, CDR2 FRNRAP. CDR3 DNA: TGTGCTAGTGGTCGGGAGGGGACTGAAGCTTTCTTT. It encodes CASGREGTEAFF.

The chain links TRBV7-9 to TRBJ2-1; D is unresolved. The germline V gene encodes CDR1 SEHNR and CDR2 FQNEAQ (reference sequence). Between the trimmed V and J ends, which lost 7 bases and 7 bases, there was a span of 11 bases. There are 12 residues in the CDR3. DNA for the CDR3: TGTGCCAGCACCGAAAATTCAAATGAGCAGTTCTTC. This translates into CASTENSNEQFF.

This clonotype was counted a few times. The chain uses TRBV7-9 and TRBJ2-6; D gene uncertain. CDR3 size: 16 residues. The V gene's germline CDR1 is SEHNR and CDR2 FQNEAQ (reference sequence). V lost 1 base and J 0 bases, leaving 7 bases between the germline ends. CDR3 residues: CASSLGSPSGANVLTF. CDR3 bases: TGTGCCAGCAGCTTAGGCAGCCCCTCTGGGGCCAACGTCCTGACTTTC.

The CDR3 coding sequence is TGTGCCAGCAGCCCCGGGACAGGAGTTCGGGCTTTCTTT. Its protein is CASSPGTGVRAFF. The rearrangement links TRBV6-6 to TRBJ1-1; TRBD1 agrees at 8 bases. The length of the CDR3 is 13 residues. CDR1 is MNHNY and CDR2 is SVGAGI in the germline V gene (reference sequence). V gave up 6 bases and J gave up 11 bases; unmatched junction bases: 11.

The sample holds many counts of this clonotype. The chain recombines TRBV2 with TRBJ1-1; a possible D gene is TRBD1 (5 bases). CDR1 is SNHLY, CDR2 FYNNEI, per germline. The V end lost 8 bases, the J end lost 2 bases, and 18 bases lay between the germline ends. The CDR3 is 15 amino acids. The CDR3 sequence: CASHPQGSRNTEAFF. CDR3 DNA: TGTGCCAGCCACCCCCAGGGATCGCGAAACACTGAAGCTTTCTTT.

The rearrangement links TRBV7-9 to TRBJ2-7; 9 bases are a match to TRBD2. Germline loops: CDR1 SEHNR, CDR2 FQNEAQ (reference sequence). Trimming took 5 bases from V and 7 from J; bases not matched to a gene: 3. The CDR3 loop spans 12 amino acids. The CDR3 reads CASSASGVEQYF. The CDR3 DNA sequence: TGTGCCAGCAGCGCTAGCGGGGTTGAGCAGTACTTC.

In this sample, this clonotype turned up a few times. This chain joins TRBV12-3 or TRBV12-4 and TRBJ2-2; no firm D call. V dropped 6 bases and J dropped 5 bases, with 10 bases sitting between them. This CDR3 region has 13 residues. This CDR3 is CASSLLETGELFF. CDR3 sequence (DNA): TGTGCCAGCAGCTTACTTGAGACCGGGGAGCTGTTTTTT.

This clonotype was counted ten times or more. The chain combines TRBV7-8 with TRBJ2-4; D is unclear. V lost 6 bases to trimming and J lost 0 bases, with 15 bases between them. The CDR3 runs to 16 residues. Per the germline V gene, CDR1 is SGHVS and CDR2 is FQNEAQ. The CDR3, as DNA: TGTGCCAGCAGTTATCCAGACTCCCTAGCCAAAAACATTCAGTACTTC. It specifies CASSYPDSLAKNIQYF.

In its sample, this clonotype was seen a few times. The chain employs TRBV12-3 or TRBV12-4 and TRBJ1-2; the D is unclear. With 6 bases removed from V and 7 bases from J, the gap between germline ends came to 18 bases. The CDR3 totals 14 residues. The CDR3 nucleotides read TGTGCCAGCAGCGAAACAGACCTCCCTGGTGGCTACACCTTC. As protein: CASSETDLPGGYTF.

This sequence joins TRBV5-1 and TRBJ2-3, with D maybe TRBD2 (6 bases). The V gene's germline CDR1 is SGHRS and CDR2 YFSETQ. The CDR3 spans 17 residues. V lost 0 bases to trimming and J lost 0 bases, with 14 bases between them. This CDR3 is CASSLAPSGLSTDTQYF. As DNA, the CDR3 is TGCGCCAGCAGCTTGGCCCCCAGCGGGCTGAGCACAGATACGCAGTATTTT.

The chain's CDR3 is CASSLSGRLAGGQKETQYF. DNA for the CDR3: TGTGCCAGCAGCTTATCTGGCCGACTAGCGGGGGGCCAGAAAGAGACCCAGTACTTC. The chain links TRBV3-1 to TRBJ2-5; 13 positions match TRBD2. The V gene end was trimmed by 5 bases and the J gene end by 3 bases; junction bases not matched to a gene: 15. This CDR3 is 19 amino acids long. Per the germline V gene, CDR1 is LGHDT and CDR2 is YNNKEL (reference sequence).